This T cell receptor beta chain emerged from a study of cytomegalovirus exposure and HLA in healthy donors. General study findings and limits: The listing of 150 or so TCR beta chains classed them as cytomegalovirus-associated. In a later analysis, productive TCRs from donors in an Asian-associated ancestry cluster reportedly carried fewer N-insertions than the cohort mean.

Note on this clone: Its antigen remains unknown.

This CDR3 is built from 13 residues. V was pared by 5 bases and J by 4 bases, with 3 bases of the junction left unmatched. Germline CDR1 and CDR2: MNHNY and SVGAGI (reference sequence). The primer mix had 60 Vbeta and 13 Jbeta primers. The repertoire was sequenced with immunoSEQ multiplex PCR; TCRdb's copy has only in-frame clones and lacks some. The sample shows 80,000 or so clones, and around 15% sits with its ten largest clones. This sequence was found in a man aged 50-59 years in good health and CMV-seropositive. J is TRBJ2-3 and V is TRBV6-6; 7 bases agree with TRBD1. Sequenced input: PBMCs. CDR3 nucleotides: TGTGCCAGCAGTCGACAGGGAGCAGATACGCAGTATTTT. Translation gives CASSRQGADTQYF.